The 22 T cell receptor beta chains presented below share a single source sample, sequenced in a study of early T cells in non-severe SARS-CoV-2 infection. TCRdb re-called the 5' RACE reads through MiXCR, storing one row per CDR3 protein. This sample has roughly 50,000 distinct CDR3 sequences; 6.5% to 9% occur once, and the top ten carry around 9.4%. Sequencing was performed on whole blood. The source of these receptors is an adult who was a healthcare worker with PCR-confirmed SARS-CoV-2 infection or an uninfected control (not recorded which).

This clonotype was seen at least ten times. The chain recombines TRBV12-3 or TRBV12-4 with TRBJ1-5, with D maybe TRBD1 (5 bases). There are 15 residues in the CDR3. Trimming removed 5 bases from V and 7 bases from J, with 18 bases in between. CDR3 in amino acids: CASSRRGRGGQPQHF. The CDR3 DNA is TGTGCCAGCAGTCGCCGCGGAAGGGGAGGCCAGCCCCAGCATTTT.

This clonotype was seen only a few times. The chain couples TRBV9 to TRBJ2-3, with 8 nucleotides matching TRBD1. The CDR3 is 16 amino acids. V lost 0 bases to trimming and J lost 4 bases; unmatched junction nucleotides: 7. The germline gives CDR1 SGDLS, CDR2 YYNGEE. CDR3: CASSVEAGGASDTQYF. DNA for the CDR3: TGTGCCAGCAGCGTAGAGGCAGGGGGCGCGTCAGATACGCAGTATTTT.

The rearrangement uses TRBV27 and TRBJ2-5, with 12 nucleotides matching TRBD2. Per germline, CDR1 MNHEY and CDR2 SMNVEV (reference sequence). This CDR3 is built from 15 residues. The trim removed 6 bases at V and 2 bases at J, leaving 4 bases unmatched. As DNA, the CDR3 is TGTGCCAGCAGCTCCGGACTAGCGGGACAAGAGACCCAGTACTTC. Its translation is CASSSGLAGQETQYF.

This clonotype turned up a few times. The CDR3 here is CASSTGHSPLHF. Written as DNA, the CDR3 is TGTGCCAGCAGTACAGGGCATTCACCCCTCCACTTT. J is TRBJ1-6 and V is TRBV27; a possible D gene is TRBD1 (6 bases). Trimming removed 5 bases at V and 8 bases at J, with 7 bases between. CDR3 size: 12 residues. The germline CDR1 and CDR2 sequences are MNHEY and SMNVEV (reference sequence).

The chain joins TRBV5-1 to TRBJ2-5; 7 nucleotides line up with TRBD1. This CDR3 has 14 residues. J was trimmed by 1 base and V by 4 bases; bases with no gene match: 4. Germline V gene sequence: CDR1 SGHRS, CDR2 YFSETQ. For the CDR3, the DNA is TGCGCCAGCAGCCTCCGGGACAGCCAAGAGACCCAGTACTTC. Translated, it gives CASSLRDSQETQYF.

This clonotype was seen repeatedly, ten times or more. The chain recombines TRBV5-5 with TRBJ1-4; 8 positions agree with TRBD1. The CDR3 sequence is 13 residues long. CDR1 and CDR2 from the germline V gene are SGHKS and YYEKEE (reference sequence). Unmatched junction bases numbered 4, after V lost 2 bases and J lost 10 bases. The CDR3 sequence is CASSFVTGGKLFF. The CDR3 region has the DNA TGTGCCAGCAGCTTTGTCACAGGGGGAAAACTGTTTTTT.

This clonotype was detected ten times or more. This sequence joins TRBV29-1 and TRBJ2-2; D is uncertain. V was clipped by 2 bases and J by 2 bases, with 9 bases between them. The CDR3 contains 14 residues. Looked up from germline, CDR1 is SQVTM and CDR2 is ANQGSEA. CDR3 coding DNA: TGCAGCGTTGAAAAGGCCAGAAACACCGGGGAGCTGTTTTTT. It codes for CSVEKARNTGELFF.

V gene TRBV28 combines with J gene TRBJ2-5; tentatively, D is TRBD1 (7 bases). CDR1 and CDR2 from the germline V gene are MDHEN and SYDVKM. The V end was cut by 6 bases, the J end by 4 bases, with 9 bases between. The CDR3 is 12 residues long. Here the CDR3 reads CASREGAETQYF. Written as DNA, the CDR3 is TGTGCCAGCAGGGAGGGGGCAGAGACCCAGTACTTC.

Remarks on this clonotype: Germline and junction disagree at one end, which may indicate a read error. The chain employs TRBV23-1 and TRBJ2-6, with a possible D match to TRBD2 (6 bases). TRBV23-1 qualifies as an ORF whose function is uncertain. The CDR3 extends over 19 amino acids. CDR3 nucleotide sequence: TGCGCCAGCAATCTTAACCCGGGACTCCTGAGCTCTGGGGCCAACGACCTGACTTTC. Encoded protein: CASNLNPGLLSSGANDLTF.

This clonotype was seen repeatedly, ten times or more. The DNA for the CDR3 is TGTGCCACCAGTGACGCCCCAGGGAGAGCTTTCTTT. Residues: CATSDAPGRAFF. This chain joins TRBV24-1 and TRBJ1-1, with D perhaps TRBD1 (5 bases). Germline loops: CDR1 KGHDR, CDR2 SFDVKD. The CDR3 has 12 residues. V shed 4 bases and J shed 10 bases, with 12 bases lying between them.

This clonotype was observed a handful of times. The V gene is TRBV4-3, the J gene TRBJ2-1, with 10 bases lining up with TRBD2. The CDR3 is 17 residues long. Losses at the gene ends were 0 bases for V and 7 bases for J; bases not matched to a gene: 9. Germline V gene sequence: CDR1 LGHNA, CDR2 YSLEER. CDR3 nucleotide sequence: TGCGCCAGCAGCCAAGATCAGGCTAGCGGGAGAGGTAATGAGCAGTTCTTC. Its translation is CASSQDQASGRGNEQFF.

This clonotype was observed at least ten times. DNA of the CDR3: TGTGCCAGCAGCCCGCCGACTAGCGGGTTGAATGAGCAGTTCTTC. Amino acids: CASSPPTSGLNEQFF. This rearrangement joins TRBV7-9 to TRBJ2-1; 10 nucleotides match TRBD2. The V segment lost 5 bases and the J segment 7 bases; nucleotides outside the gene matches: 8. This CDR3 has 15 residues. Germline V lookup: CDR1 SEHNR, CDR2 FQNEAQ (reference sequence).

This clonotype has more than one count but fewer than ten. The chain is built from TRBV18 and TRBJ1-1; D ambiguous. Germline CDR1 KGHSH, CDR2 LQKENI. The CDR3 extends over 13 amino acids. Trimming took 2 bases from V and 0 from J, leaving 4 bases between them. The CDR3 reads CASSPGMNTEAFF. Written as DNA, the CDR3 is TGTGCCAGCTCACCAGGCATGAACACTGAAGCTTTCTTT.

The chain combines TRBV11-2 with TRBJ2-7; TRBD1 aligns across 10 bases. J was trimmed by 6 bases and V by 3 bases; bases with no gene match: 8. The CDR3 contains 15 residues. CDR1 and CDR2 (germline): SGHAT, FQNNGV. Here the CDR3 reads CASSLGTGALREQYF. CDR3 nucleotides: TGTGCCAGCAGCTTGGGGACAGGGGCCCTGCGCGAGCAGTACTTC.

This rearrangement joins TRBV19 to TRBJ2-7, with TRBD1 matching over 10 bases. The CDR3 covers 15 residues. Per the germline V gene, CDR1 is LNHDA and CDR2 is SQIVND (reference sequence). V lost 4 bases, J lost 5 bases, and 8 bases stayed unmatched. CDR3: CASSKGGQGRNEQYF. The DNA for the CDR3 is TGTGCCAGTAGTAAAGGGGGACAGGGGCGGAACGAGCAGTACTTC.

CDR3 DNA sequence: TGCAGCGTTGGCTCGGGACAGGGGCTGTATGGCTACACCTTC. It is translated as CSVGSGQGLYGYTF. The chain carries TRBV29-1 and TRBJ1-2, with TRBD1 matching over 10 bases. Losses at the gene ends were 4 bases for V and 5 bases for J; bases not matched to a gene: 7. Germline V gene data show CDR1 as SQVTM and CDR2 as ANQGSEA. This CDR3 has 14 residues.

In this sample, this clonotype turned up a few times. The V and J genes are TRBV4-2 and TRBJ2-1; 8 bases match TRBD2. Germline CDR1 LGHNA, CDR2 YNFKEQ. Trimming at V came to 1 base and at J to 2 bases, leaving 4 bases not matched to a gene. CDR3 length equals 16 residues. The CDR3 bases are TGTGCCAGCAGCCAAGGTAATAGCGGGACCTACAATGAGCAGTTCTTC. Amino acid sequence: CASSQGNSGTYNEQFF.

This clonotype came up a few times. This chain joins TRBV27 and TRBJ1-6; D is unclear. Germline-derived CDR1 and CDR2 are MNHEY and SMNVEV (reference sequence). CDR3 size: 14 residues. Trimming took off 2 bases at V and 6 bases at J, with 8 bases between the two ends. This chain's CDR3 is CASSLRLPNSPLHF. CDR3 nucleotides: TGTGCCAGCAGTTTACGCCTCCCTAATTCACCCCTCCACTTT.

This chain connects TRBV28 to TRBJ1-2; TRBD1 aligns across 10 bases. The CDR3 is 16 amino acids. Germline lookup yields CDR1 MDHEN and CDR2 SYDVKM. With V trimmed by 8 bases and J by 7 bases, 16 bases remained unmatched. The CDR3: CASSTSVTGGISGYTF. The CDR3 DNA reads TGTGCCAGCTCGACCTCGGTGACAGGGGGCATAAGTGGCTACACCTTC.

The chain has TRBV7-2 and TRBJ2-1; TRBD2 might be the D (5 bases). V dropped 1 base and J dropped 6 bases, with 13 bases sitting between them. The CDR3 runs 15 residues. Germline loops: CDR1 SGHTA, CDR2 FQGNSA. The CDR3 DNA reads TGTGCCAGCAGCTTAGGAGGGTCCAACTCCAATGAGCAGTTCTTC. The encoded protein is CASSLGGSNSNEQFF.

This clonotype counts as medium-sized (0.01 to 0.1%). The chain employs TRBV2 and TRBJ2-5, with TRBD1 matching 7 bases. In germline, CDR1 is SNHLY, CDR2 FYNNEI. The CDR3 loop spans 13 amino acids. The junction had 5 bases not matched to a gene; V was cut back by 6 bases and J by 4 bases. CDR3 nucleotide sequence: TGTGCCAGCAGAAGACAGGGCTTAGAGACCCAGTACTTC. It encodes CASRRQGLETQYF.

In its sample, this clonotype was seen a few times. This chain connects TRBV29-1 to TRBJ1-4; 8 positions agree with TRBD1. Per germline, CDR1 SQVTM and CDR2 ANQGSEA. CDR3 length: 12 amino acids. V shed 7 bases and J 8 bases; nucleotides not matched to a gene: 6. CDR3 amino acids: CSAGQGREKLFF. The CDR3 DNA reads TGCAGCGCCGGACAGGGACGGGAAAAACTGTTTTTT. Supplemented by reference TRBV29-1 and TRBJ1-4, the full variable domain reads SAVISQKPSRDICQRGTSLTIQCQVDSQVTMMFWYRQQPGQSLTLIATANQGSEATYESGFVIDKFPISRPNLTFSTLTVSNMSPEDSSIYLCSAGQGREKLFFGSGTQLSVL.